This entry lists 2 T cell receptor beta chains sequenced from one sample in a study of control samples from healthy donors and cancer patients (dated by TCRdb to 2019 to 2021). Libraries were prepared through the immunoSEQ multiplex PCR assay. TCRdb took over this immuneACCESS table, retaining in-frame rearrangements with V and J assigned. Such tables are incomplete; in checked studies, under half of the missing clones stem from an unresolved V gene, and the remainder is unexplained. The sample table lists about 57,000 clones, approximately 90% of them with a count of one. The ten largest clones add up to around 0.91% of the sample. The material sequenced was PBMCs. These receptors came from a man between 25 and 39 years old with colorectal cancer.

The chain combines TRBV10-3 with TRBJ1-2; D remains ambiguous. Germline V gene lookup returns CDR1 ENHRY and CDR2 SYGVKD. Trimming removed 8 bases from V and 3 bases from J, with 10 bases in between. The CDR3 length is 12 residues. CDR3 sequence: CAIDTEYYGYTF. CDR3 nucleotide sequence: TGTGCCATCGACACGGAATACTATGGCTACACCTTC.

V usage is TRBV19 and J usage is TRBJ1-1; tentatively, D is TRBD1 (6 bases). Germline CDR1 LNHDA, CDR2 SQIVND (reference sequence). This CDR3 contains 13 residues. Deletions cut 2 bases from V and 3 bases from J, with 7 bases between. As DNA, the CDR3 is TGTGCCAGTAGTATAAGGGGGGACACTGAAGCTTTCTTT. This encodes CASSIRGDTEAFF.